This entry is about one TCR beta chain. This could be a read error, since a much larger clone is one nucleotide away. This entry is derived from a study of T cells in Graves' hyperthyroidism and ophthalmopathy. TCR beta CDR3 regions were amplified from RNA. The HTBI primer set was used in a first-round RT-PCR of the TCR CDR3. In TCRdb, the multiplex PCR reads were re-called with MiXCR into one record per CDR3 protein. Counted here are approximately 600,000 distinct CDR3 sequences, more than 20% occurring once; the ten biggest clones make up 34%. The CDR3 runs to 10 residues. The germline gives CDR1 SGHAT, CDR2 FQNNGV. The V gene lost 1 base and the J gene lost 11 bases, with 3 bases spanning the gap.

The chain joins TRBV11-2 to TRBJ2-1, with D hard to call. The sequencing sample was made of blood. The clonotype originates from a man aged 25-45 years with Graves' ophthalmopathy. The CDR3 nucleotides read TGTGCCAGCAGCTTAGGGAAGCAGTTCTTC. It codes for CASSLGKQFF.